The 32 T cell receptor beta chains below come from one sample, sequenced in a study of T cell responses to AZD1222 COVID-19 vaccine. The method was immunoSEQ multiplex PCR; TCRdb's version includes in-frame clones alone and lacks a portion of them. The data contain around 100,000 clones, less than 95% of them seen just once; the ten biggest clones take up about 4.8%. This sample comprised peripheral blood, obtained on day 0 of AZD1222 vaccination. These receptor sequences come from an adult in good health.

V is TRBV27 and J is TRBJ2-3, with 8 bases identical to TRBD1. This CDR3 is 17 amino acids long. In germline, CDR1 is MNHEY, CDR2 SMNVEV (reference sequence). The V and J ends lost 5 bases and 3 bases, in that order; junction bases with no gene match: 13. This CDR3 reads CASSIRTGLASTDTQYF. Here the CDR3 DNA reads TGTGCCAGCAGTATACGGACAGGGTTGGCTAGTACAGATACGCAGTATTTT.

CDR3 coding DNA: TGTGCTAGTGGTTTGTATAGCGGGGGGTTTAGTGAGCAGTTCTTC. Amino acids: CASGLYSGGFSEQFF. The chain joins TRBV12-5 to TRBJ2-1, with 10 bases lining up with TRBD2. The V and J ends lost 2 bases and 9 bases, in that order; junction bases with no gene match: 7. Germline V lookup: CDR1 LGHNT, CDR2 FRNRAP. CDR3 length: 15 amino acids.

The gene calls are TRBV20-1 and TRBJ2-7; 8 bases are shared with TRBD1. Germline V CDR1 and CDR2: DFQATT, SNEGSKA (reference sequence). This CDR3 has 11 residues. V was clipped by 7 bases and J by 5 bases; unmatched bases: 4. The CDR3 loop is CSGQGQDEQYF. CDR3 DNA sequence: TGCAGTGGACAGGGGCAAGACGAGCAGTACTTC.

The chain couples TRBV6-1 to TRBJ2-1; D gene uncertain. The length of the CDR3 is 11 residues. CDR1 is MNHNS, CDR2 SASEGT, per germline. With 1 base removed from V and 15 bases from J, the gap between germline ends came to 10 bases. Written as DNA, the CDR3 is TGTGCCAGCAGTGAAGAGTGGGTGAGGTTCTTC. Encoded protein: CASSEEWVRFF.

V is TRBV28 and J is TRBJ1-5; the match to TRBD1 covers 8 bases. With V trimmed by 1 base and J by 6 bases, 8 bases remained unmatched. The germline V gene has CDR1 MDHEN and CDR2 SYDVKM. This CDR3 spans 16 amino acids. This CDR3 is CASSLFIRGRGQPQHF. DNA of the CDR3: TGTGCCAGCAGTTTATTTATCAGGGGGCGAGGTCAGCCCCAGCATTTT.

V gene TRBV15 combines with J gene TRBJ2-2; the match to TRBD1 covers 10 bases. J gave up 1 base and V 8 bases, and 1 base lay outside the gene matches. In germline, CDR1 is LNHNV, CDR2 YYDKDF (reference sequence). The CDR3 has 14 residues. This CDR3 reads CATGTGENTGELFF. CDR3 in DNA: TGTGCCACCGGGACAGGGGAGAACACCGGGGAGCTGTTTTTT. Supplemented by reference TRBV15 and TRBJ2-2, the full variable domain reads DAMVIQNPRYQVTQFGKPVTLSCSQTLNHNVMYWYQQKSSQAPKLLFHYYDKDFNNEADTPDNFQSRRPNTSFCFLDIRSPGLGDTAMYLCATGTGENTGELFFGEGSRLTVL.

This chain connects TRBV19 to TRBJ2-7; D uncertain. The CDR3 runs to 15 residues. Germline V gives CDR1 LNHDA, CDR2 SQIVND (reference sequence). V was trimmed by 5 bases and J by 0 bases, leaving 14 bases between them. Here the CDR3 DNA reads TGTGCCAGTAGTGCCCCCGGACGATCCTCCTACGAGCAGTACTTC. Its translation is CASSAPGRSSYEQYF.

In nucleotides, the CDR3 is TGTGCCAGCAGCTTGGCGGTGACAGGGACCCATTATGGCTACACCTTC. Its translation: CASSLAVTGTHYGYTF. The chain recombines TRBV5-4 with TRBJ1-2; TRBD1 agrees at 7 bases. J lost 5 bases, V lost 0 bases, and 10 bases had no gene match. This CDR3 spans 16 amino acids. Germline-derived CDR1 and CDR2 are SGHNT and YYREEE (reference sequence).

The chain has TRBV9 and TRBJ1-2; D is unresolved. V was pared by 0 bases and J by 5 bases, with 5 bases between. Germline V gene lookup returns CDR1 SGDLS and CDR2 YYNGEE. CDR3 size: 12 residues. The CDR3: CASSVASYGYTF. The CDR3 DNA is TGTGCCAGCAGCGTAGCAAGTTATGGCTACACCTTC. Full variable domain (rest looked up from reference TRBV9 and TRBJ1-2): DSGVTQTPKHLITATGQRVTLRCSPRSGDLSVYWYQQSLDQGLQFLIQYYNGEERAKGNILERFSAQQFPDLHSELNLSSLELGDSALYFCASSVASYGYTFGSGTRLTVV.

This clone appeared a single time. The CDR3 DNA follows: TGTGCCAGCAGAGACCCCGTTAATGGGGGGGATAATGAGCAGTTCTTC. It encodes CASRDPVNGGDNEQFF. The rearrangement links TRBV9 to TRBJ2-1; 7 nucleotides agree with TRBD2. This CDR3 contains 16 residues. J gave up 7 bases and V 5 bases, and 15 bases lay outside the gene matches. Germline loops: CDR1 SGDLS, CDR2 YYNGEE. Based on the CDR3 plus reference TRBV9 and TRBJ2-1, the full variable domain is DSGVTQTPKHLITATGQRVTLRCSPRSGDLSVYWYQQSLDQGLQFLIQYYNGEERAKGNILERFSAQQFPDLHSELNLSSLELGDSALYFCASRDPVNGGDNEQFFGPGTRLTVL.

The genes are TRBV7-9 and TRBJ1-6, with D unclear. V was cut by 2 bases and J by 7 bases, with 9 bases left in between. The CDR3 totals 14 residues. CDR1 is SEHNR and CDR2 is FQNEAQ in the germline V gene (reference sequence). The CDR3 DNA sequence: TGTGCCAGCAGCTTACCTGGTTCCAATTCACCCCTCCACTTT. This translates into CASSLPGSNSPLHF.

The CDR3 sequence is CASSFTGSTQYF. For the CDR3, the DNA is TGTGCCAGCAGTTTCACAGGGTCTACGCAGTATTTT. V and J are TRBV27 and TRBJ2-3; D might be TRBD1 (6 bases). Per the germline V gene, CDR1 is MNHEY and CDR2 is SMNVEV (reference sequence). The length of the CDR3 is 12 residues. V shed 3 bases and J shed 8 bases, with 9 bases lying between them.

The chain recombines TRBV19 with TRBJ1-5, with D unclear. V gave up 10 bases and J gave up 0 bases, with 10 bases separating them. Germline CDR1 and CDR2: LNHDA and SQIVND (reference sequence). The CDR3 length is 13 residues. In DNA form, the CDR3 reads TGTGCCACTACAGATTATAGCAATCAGCCCCAGCATTTT. Translating it yields CATTDYSNQPQHF.

This sequence joins TRBV2 and TRBJ1-5; D might be TRBD1 (5 bases). This CDR3 is 15 amino acids long. Germline V lookup: CDR1 SNHLY, CDR2 FYNNEI. V was cut by 4 bases and J by 2 bases, with 12 bases left in between. The CDR3 sequence is CASSAGGLGNQPQHF. In nucleotides, the CDR3 is TGTGCCAGCAGTGCTGGGGGATTGGGCAATCAGCCCCAGCATTTT.

The chain uses TRBV6-5 and TRBJ1-6, with 8 bases identical to TRBD1. V shed 1 base, J shed 8 bases, and the junction held 7 bases outside the gene matches. The CDR3 runs 16 residues. Germline CDR1 is MNHEY and CDR2 is SVGAGI. Here the CDR3 reads CASSYWGQDRHSPLHF. DNA of the CDR3: TGTGCCAGCAGTTACTGGGGACAGGATAGACATTCACCCCTCCACTTT.

J is TRBJ2-5 and V is TRBV4-1; D is perhaps TRBD1 or TRBD2 (5 bases each). The CDR3 is 15 residues long. Looked up from germline, CDR1 is MGHRA and CDR2 is YSYEKL. Trimming stripped 1 base from V and 4 bases from J, with 13 bases between. The CDR3 spells CASSQVGVVTETQYF. CDR3 coding DNA: TGCGCCAGCAGCCAAGTGGGGGTGGTAACAGAGACCCAGTACTTC.

The chain uses TRBV18 and TRBJ1-1, with 7 bases aligning to TRBD1. Germline V gives CDR1 KGHSH, CDR2 LQKENI. With V trimmed by 2 bases and J by 3 bases, 6 bases remained unmatched. The CDR3 length is 15 residues. The CDR3 region is CASSPNSGGDTEAFF. The DNA of the CDR3 is TGTGCCAGCTCACCAAACTCAGGGGGGGACACTGAAGCTTTCTTT.

V is TRBV7-2 and J is TRBJ2-5, with 10 nucleotides matching TRBD2. Germline values: CDR1 SGHTA, CDR2 FQGNSA. J gave up 3 bases and V 5 bases, and 6 bases lay outside the gene matches. The CDR3 consists of 15 residues. The CDR3 bases are TGTGCCAGCAGCCCCGGACTAGCGGTTAAAGAGACCCAGTACTTC. Amino acids: CASSPGLAVKETQYF.

The chain uses TRBV18 and TRBJ2-1, with 8 bases identical to TRBD2. CDR1 and CDR2 from the germline V gene are KGHSH and LQKENI. J lost 5 bases, V lost 3 bases, and 6 bases had no gene match. CDR3 length equals 15 residues. The chain's CDR3 is CASSPFSGADNEQFF. The CDR3 DNA reads TGTGCCAGCTCACCGTTTAGCGGGGCGGACAATGAGCAGTTCTTC.

The rearrangement joins TRBV2 to TRBJ1-5; D may be TRBD1 (6 bases). Germline CDR1 SNHLY, CDR2 FYNNEI. V was pared by 6 bases and J by 1 base, with 10 bases between. The CDR3 length is 14 residues. As DNA, the CDR3 is TGTGCCAGCAGCATACAGGGAAGCAATCAGCCCCAGCATTTT. It translates to CASSIQGSNQPQHF. The whole variable domain, remainder taken from reference TRBV2 and TRBJ1-5, is EPEVTQTPSHQVTQMGQEVILRCVPISNHLYFYWYRQILGQKVEFLVSFYNNEISEKSEIFDDQFSVERPDGSNFTLKIRSTKLEDSAMYFCASSIQGSNQPQHFGDGTRLSIL.

The chain combines TRBV6-5 with TRBJ1-3; D not resolved. Trimming removed 9 bases from V and 0 bases from J, with 15 bases in between. Germline assignment: CDR1 MNHEY and CDR2 SVGAGI. This CDR3 has 15 residues. DNA for the CDR3: TGTGCCAGTCGACTGCGCCTACTCTCTGGAAACACCATATATTTT. This gives the protein CASRLRLLSGNTIYF.

This clone was seen only once. This chain uses TRBV5-4 with TRBJ2-2; 8 bases fit TRBD2. CDR1 and CDR2 (germline): SGHNT, YYREEE (reference sequence). There are 14 residues in the CDR3. With 5 bases clipped from V and 6 bases from J, the junction kept 6 bases outside the gene matches. The CDR3 nucleotides are TGTGCCAGCAGTACCGGGACTAGGGCCGGGGAGCTGTTTTTT. Its translation: CASSTGTRAGELFF.

This clone was counted between two and nine times. The V gene is TRBV5-8, the J gene TRBJ2-7; D is uncertain. Trimming took 7 bases from V and 4 from J, leaving 6 bases between them. The germline gives CDR1 SGHTS, CDR2 YDEGEE. The CDR3 spans 10 residues. The CDR3 spells CASARYEQYF. In nucleotides, the CDR3 is TGTGCCAGCGCAAGATACGAGCAGTACTTC.

V is TRBV2 and J is TRBJ2-1; tentative D call: TRBD2 (5 bases). V shed 5 bases and J shed 6 bases, with 14 bases lying between them. The CDR3 is 14 amino acids. Germline CDR1 SNHLY, CDR2 FYNNEI. CDR3 protein: CASSPSGPGNEQFF. The CDR3 DNA reads TGTGCCAGCAGTCCGAGCGGTCCGGGCAATGAGCAGTTCTTC.

This rearrangement joins TRBV3-1 (or the pseudogene TRBV3-2) to TRBJ1-5; no firm D call. Per germline, CDR1 LGHDT and CDR2 YNNKEL (reference sequence). This CDR3 comprises 17 residues. Trimming removed 4 bases at V and 2 bases at J, with 18 bases between. CDR3 region: CASSPLPPFLGNQPQHF. In DNA form, the CDR3 reads TGTGCCAGCAGCCCCCTCCCACCCTTTCTTGGCAATCAGCCCCAGCATTTT.

This chain links TRBV4-1 with TRBJ2-1, with unresolved D. Trimming shortened V by 1 base and J by 0 bases, and 10 bases separated the two germline ends. This CDR3 contains 16 residues. Germline CDR1 and CDR2: MGHRA and YSYEKL. DNA of the CDR3: TGCGCCAGCAGCCAAGGTCCATTGAGCTCCTACAATGAGCAGTTCTTC. Its protein product is CASSQGPLSSYNEQFF.

The chain recombines TRBV21-1 with TRBJ2-7; TRBD1 is the table's D call, not checked against the DNA. TRBV21-1 is deemed a pseudogene. The CDR3 spans 13 residues. CDR3 sequence: CASSGTLPYEQYF. CDR3 coding DNA: TGTGCCAGCAGCGGGACATTACCCTACGAGCAGTACTTC.

This chain joins TRBV9 and TRBJ2-2; the D call may be TRBD1 or TRBD2 (6 bases each). The CDR3 is made up of 15 amino acids. Germline V gene lookup returns CDR1 SGDLS and CDR2 YYNGEE. V lost 1 base and J 4 bases, leaving 11 bases between the germline ends. CDR3 nucleotides: TGTGCCAGCAGCGTATTCGGAGGGGGCACCGGGGAGCTGTTTTTT. Protein sequence: CASSVFGGGTGELFF.

The gene calls are TRBV19 and TRBJ2-5, with D unresolved. CDR1 is LNHDA, CDR2 SQIVND, per germline (reference sequence). The CDR3 is 16 residues long. The V end lost 5 bases, the J end lost 3 bases, and 19 bases lay between the germline ends. CDR3 protein: CASSGGESNWEETQYF. Here the CDR3 DNA reads TGTGCCAGTAGTGGTGGTGAGAGTAATTGGGAAGAGACCCAGTACTTC.

V is TRBV9 and J is TRBJ2-7; D is undetermined. There are 14 residues in the CDR3. CDR1 is SGDLS, CDR2 YYNGEE, per germline. V lost 1 base to trimming and J lost 1 base, with 9 bases between them. In DNA, the CDR3 is TGTGCCAGCAGCGTATCCCCAGATTCCTACGAGCAGTACTTC. Encoded protein: CASSVSPDSYEQYF.

The chain couples TRBV10-3 to TRBJ2-3, with D maybe TRBD2 (6 bases). This CDR3 contains 15 residues. Trimming cost V 3 bases and J 2 bases, with 12 bases left between them. Germline lookup yields CDR1 ENHRY and CDR2 SYGVKD. CDR3 residues: CAISDGGDLTDTQYF. The CDR3 DNA reads as TGTGCCATCAGTGACGGAGGGGACCTCACAGATACGCAGTATTTT.

V and J are TRBV6-2 or TRBV6-3 and TRBJ2-7; D not resolved. CDR1 is MNHEY, CDR2 SVGEGT, per germline. V was pared by 5 bases and J by 4 bases, with 12 bases between. The CDR3 totals 13 residues. The CDR3 DNA reads TGTGCCAGCAGTACCTCGGACCCGTACGAGCAGTACTTC. This sequence encodes CASSTSDPYEQYF.